Listed below are T cell receptor beta chains from one sample, sequenced in a study of sequential checkpoint blockade in melanoma. Assay used: immunoSEQ multiplex PCR; TCRdb lists only in-frame clones, some missing. The sample comprises 25,000 to 35,000 clones, 75% to 80% of which are singletons, and 22% rests with the top ten. The source material was CD8+ T cells sorted from blood (inferred from file names), sampled from a patient given nivolumab and ipilimumab in sequence. Source of these receptors: a human donor with melanoma. CDR3s include the opening cysteine and the closing phenylalanine or tryptophan. A D gene is named only where the DNA matches it firmly. Size values are once, few and many counts, or a class for expanded clones, and some rows have none.

TRBJ2-7 TRBV28 14 . . CASSLGRGAYEQYF TGTGCCAGCAGTTTGGGGAGGGGGGCCTACGAGCAGTACTTC
TRBJ2-1 TRBV19 14 few . CASKDGGGNNEQFF TGTGCCAGTAAGGATGGTGGCGGGAACAATGAGCAGTTCTTC
TRBJ2-7 TRBV29-1 10 . . CSVGGSEQYF TGCAGCGTTGGAGGGTCCGAGCAGTACTTC
TRBJ1-1 TRBV10-3 17 . . CAISESNPPGPNTEAFF TGTGCCATCAGTGAGTCGAATCCCCCAGGGCCTAACACTGAAGCTTTCTTT
TRBJ1-1 TRBV19 12 few . CASLVDGYEAFF TGTGCCAGCCTAGTCGACGGGTATGAAGCTTTCTTT
TRBJ1-1 TRBV19 15 . . CASSMRRGMNTEAFF TGTGCCAGTAGTATGCGGCGGGGGATGAACACTGAAGCTTTCTTT
TRBJ2-7 TRBV19 18 . TRBD1 CASSMRKTGTGRAYEQYF TGTGCCAGTAGTATGAGGAAAACCGGGACAGGGAGAGCCTACGAGCAGTACTTC
TRBJ2-1 TRBV6-5 13 few TRBD2 CASSRGSINEQFF TGTGCCAGCAGTCGCGGGAGTATCAATGAGCAGTTCTTC
TRBJ2-5 TRBV7-9 15 . TRBD2 CASTSASGGSREQYF TGTGCCAGCACGTCGGCGTCGGGCGGGAGTCGGGAGCAGTACTTC
TRBJ2-1 TRBV7-8 12 . . CASSFLTSEQFF TGTGCCAGCAGCTTCTTGACATCTGAGCAGTTCTTC
TRBJ2-7 TRBV5-8 14 once . CASSYPRTMVEQYF TGTGCCAGCAGCTATCCCCGGACTATGGTCGAGCAGTACTTC
TRBJ2-1 TRBV7-2 19 . TRBD2 CASSLVGLAIGPSYNEQFF TGTGCCAGCAGCTTAGTGGGACTAGCTATAGGACCTTCCTACAATGAGCAGTTCTTC
TRBJ1-5 TRBV5-1 15 . TRBD1 CASSLTGQYNQPQHF TGCGCCAGCAGCTTAACGGGACAGTACAATCAGCCCCAGCATTTT
TRBJ2-2 TRBV6-5 13 . . CASRQAGHGELFF TGTGCCAGCAGGCAGGCAGGGCACGGGGAGCTGTTTTTT
TRBJ2-1 TRBV7-2 13 . . CASSTHGGYEQFF TGTGCCAGCAGCACCCACGGGGGTTATGAGCAGTTCTTC
TRBJ2-2 TRBV27 14 few . CASSYGMMAGELFF TGTGCCAGCAGTTACGGGATGATGGCCGGGGAGCTGTTTTTT
TRBJ2-7 TRBV7-9 14 . . CASSHTGRAYEQYF TGTGCCAGCAGCCACACCGGGAGAGCCTACGAGCAGTACTTC
TRBJ1-1 TRBV7-9 15 few . CASSPLGEETYEAFF TGTGCCAGCAGCCCCTTAGGTGAGGAAACTTATGAAGCTTTCTTT
TRBJ2-7 TRBV6-6 11 few . CASRVAYEQYF TGTGCCAGCAGGGTAGCCTACGAGCAGTACTTC
TRBJ2-7 TRBV9 11 . . CAPQGDYEQYF TGTGCCCCGCAAGGAGACTACGAGCAGTACTTC
TRBJ1-1 TRBV30 13 . . CAWTEPWSTEAFF TGTGCCTGGACTGAGCCCTGGAGCACTGAAGCTTTCTTT
TRBJ2-7 TRBV14 17 . . CASSLLGGSGNPYEQYF TGTGCCAGCAGCCTGCTAGGGGGAAGCGGGAACCCCTACGAGCAGTACTTC
TRBJ1-2 TRBV19 15 few . CASSIDRAGWDGYTF TGTGCCAGTAGTATAGACCGCGCGGGATGGGATGGCTACACCTTC
TRBJ1-6 TRBV11-2 12 . . CASSPQTGEPHF TGTGCCAGCAGCCCCCAGACAGGCGAGCCCCACTTT
TRBJ1-1 TRBV30 13 . TRBD1 CAWDRAANTEAFF TGTGCCTGGGACAGGGCAGCAAACACTGAAGCTTTCTTT
TRBJ1-2 TRBV6-5 15 . . CASSYRQSGRDGYTF TGTGCCAGCAGTTATAGACAGTCCGGTAGAGATGGCTACACCTTC
TRBJ1-1 TRBV28 14 . . CASSLTMTGTEAFF TGTGCCAGCAGTCTCACTATGACGGGGACTGAAGCTTTCTTT
TRBJ2-7 TRBV7-9 17 . TRBD2 CASSSGLAGGNPYEQYF TGTGCCAGCAGCTCCGGACTAGCGGGCGGAAACCCCTACGAGCAGTACTTC
TRBJ2-7 TRBV27 15 . TRBD2 CASSLWSSGVLEQYF TGTGCCAGCAGTTTATGGTCTAGCGGGGTTCTGGAGCAGTACTTC
TRBJ2-7 TRBV7-8 14 . . CASSSGGQPYEQYF TGTGCCAGCAGCTCCGGGGGGCAGCCCTACGAGCAGTACTTC
TRBJ2-7 TRBV6-6 12 . . CASRDSRYEQYF TGTGCCAGCAGGGACAGTCGGTACGAGCAGTACTTC
TRBJ2-3 TRBV7-4 16 . . CASSLEGLSLTDTQYF TGTGCCAGCAGCTTAGAGGGACTGTCCCTCACAGATACGCAGTATTTT
TRBJ2-5 TRBV5-4 15 . TRBD1 CASSTWGEQGQTQYF TGTGCCAGCAGCACCTGGGGCGAACAGGGGCAGACCCAGTACTTC
TRBJ2-7 TRBV4-1 16 . . CASSQESGYSSYEQYF TGCGCCAGCAGCCAAGAGAGCGGGTATAGCTCCTACGAGCAGTACTTC
TRBJ1-1 TRBV7-9 15 few . CASSDSHTVNTEAFF TGTGCCAGCAGCGACTCCCATACCGTGAACACTGAAGCTTTCTTT
TRBJ1-1 TRBV19 15 . . CASSKSWDISPGAFF TGTGCCAGTAGTAAGAGCTGGGACATTTCCCCTGGAGCTTTCTTT
TRBJ1-2 TRBV30 15 . . CAWSLVGGPSYGYTF TGTGCCTGGAGTCTCGTCGGGGGGCCTAGCTATGGCTACACCTTC
TRBJ2-5 TRBV7-9 16 . TRBD1 CASSPKTGKGQETQYF TGTGCCAGCAGTCCCAAGACAGGGAAGGGGCAAGAGACCCAGTACTTC
TRBJ2-7 TRBV6-5 11 . . CASSWPGEQYF TGTGCCAGCAGTTGGCCAGGCGAGCAGTACTTC
TRBJ1-2 TRBV7-9 15 medium-sized . CASSLDQGENYGYTF TGTGCCAGCAGCTTAGACCAGGGTGAGAACTATGGCTACACCTTC
TRBJ2-7 TRBV7-9 12 . . CASSDGVLEQYF TGTGCCAGCAGTGACGGGGTCCTCGAGCAGTACTTC
TRBJ2-7 TRBV7-3 13 . TRBD2 CAPGGGALSEQYF TGTGCCCCTGGGGGAGGGGCCCTTTCCGAGCAGTACTTC
TRBJ2-3 TRBV5-6 16 . . CASSLAWVGETDTQYF TGTGCCAGCAGCTTGGCCTGGGTGGGAGAGACAGATACGCAGTATTTT
TRBJ2-7 TRBV27 10 once . CASGPYEQYF TGTGCCAGCGGCCCCTACGAGCAGTACTTC
TRBJ2-3 TRBV6-1 15 . TRBD1 CASTTGKYSTDTQYF TGTGCCAGCACGACAGGGAAATATAGCACAGATACGCAGTATTTT
TRBJ2-1 TRBV25-1 10 . TRBD1 CASSRDRVFF TGTGCCAGCAGCCGGGACAGGGTGTTCTTC
TRBJ2-5 TRBV6-5 12 . TRBD2 CASTGGHETQYF TGTGCCAGTACGGGAGGGCACGAGACCCAGTACTTC
TRBJ2-7 TRBV5-6 14 . . CASSFGPGSYEQYF TGTGCCAGCAGCTTCGGCCCCGGGAGCTACGAGCAGTACTTC
TRBJ2-1 TRBV27 13 . TRBD2 CASTLAGENEQFF TGTGCCAGCACACTAGCGGGAGAGAATGAGCAGTTCTTC
TRBJ1-2 TRBV11-3 12 few . CASRDWDSTNTF TGTGCCAGCAGGGACTGGGACTCCACAAACACCTTC
TRBJ1-4 TRBV19 17 . . CASSILTAGATNEKLFF TGTGCCAGTAGTATACTGACAGCTGGAGCAACTAATGAAAAACTGTTTTTT
TRBJ2-7 TRBV9 14 . TRBD1 CASSRTGGMDEQYF TGTGCCAGCAGCAGGACAGGGGGTATGGACGAGCAGTACTTC
TRBJ2-7 TRBV5-1 14 . TRBD1 CASSPRDRGYEQYF TGCGCCAGCAGCCCCCGGGACAGGGGCTACGAGCAGTACTTC
TRBJ2-7 TRBV7-9 12 . . CASSSLYNEQYF TGTGCCAGCAGCTCACTTTATAACGAGCAGTACTTC
TRBJ2-1 TRBV4-3 15 . TRBD2 CASSQDSGAYNEQFF TGCGCCAGCAGCCAAGACAGCGGGGCCTACAATGAGCAGTTCTTC
TRBJ2-3 TRBV9 17 . TRBD2 CASSPGTSGGAEDTQYF TGTGCCAGCAGCCCAGGGACTAGCGGGGGGGCTGAAGATACGCAGTATTTT
TRBJ2-7 TRBV2 14 . . CASSPPAGSYEQYF TGTGCCAGCAGTCCCCCAGCGGGTTCCTACGAGCAGTACTTC
TRBJ1-5 TRBV7-9 13 . . CASRKRRNQPQHF TGTGCCAGCAGAAAGAGGCGTAATCAGCCCCAGCATTTT
TRBJ1-6 TRBV6-6 14 few TRBD1 CASTEDRGFSPLHF TGTGCCAGCACCGAGGACAGGGGGTTTTCACCCCTCCACTTT